This TCR beta chain stems from a study of cytotoxic CD8 clonotypes in ibrutinib-treated CLL. Only in-frame clones appear in the TCRdb table, and some are missing; sequencing was by immunoSEQ multiplex PCR. Here the sample spans about 270,000 clones, around 76% being singletons. The CDR3 totals 13 residues. Germline loops: CDR1 SQVTM, CDR2 ANQGSEA. V shed 5 bases and J shed 8 bases, with 15 bases lying between them. The TCR comes from a human donor with chronic lymphocytic leukemia. Sequencing used PBMCs, obtained at disease progression, from a patient treated with ibrutinib. The chain employs TRBV29-1 and TRBJ2-2; D may match TRBD1 or TRBD2 (5 bases each). The CDR3 spells CSVTGTRTGELFF. The DNA of the CDR3 is TGCAGCGTTACCGGGACGCGGACAGGGGAGCTGTTTTTT.